This T cell receptor beta chain was identified in a study of blood T cells in healthy people across ages. Whenever a sample was processed, at least 6.5 million PBMCs were isolated. A second PCR, run for 7 to 11 cycles, used a sample-barcoded 5' primer plus a J-beta primer mix. TCRdb reanalysed the 5' RACE reads using MiXCR and keeps one entry per CDR3 protein. The sample has 650,000 to 950,000 distinct CDR3 sequences; about 42% are singletons. This CDR3 is built from 14 residues. The germline V gene encodes CDR1 SGHTA and CDR2 FQGNSA. The V end was cut by 3 bases, the J end by 10 bases, with 18 bases between.

This sequence was found in a man aged 60 to 75 in good health. The chain carries TRBV7-2 and TRBJ1-2; the D is unclear. The specimen was blood. CDR3 loop: CASSFPRVLVDYTF. As DNA, the CDR3 is TGTGCCAGCAGCTTCCCTCGGGTCCTTGTTGACTACACCTTC.